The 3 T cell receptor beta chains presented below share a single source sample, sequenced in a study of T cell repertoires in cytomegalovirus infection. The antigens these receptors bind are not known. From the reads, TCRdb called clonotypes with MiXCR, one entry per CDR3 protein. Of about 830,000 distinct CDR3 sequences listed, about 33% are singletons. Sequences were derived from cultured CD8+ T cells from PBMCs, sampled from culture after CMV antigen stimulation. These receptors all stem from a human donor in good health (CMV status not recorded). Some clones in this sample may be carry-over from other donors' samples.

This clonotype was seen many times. CDR3 sequence reads: CASSYSRGAEAFF. The CDR3 DNA sequence: TGTGCCAGCAGTTACTCCAGGGGAGCTGAAGCTTTCTTT. This chain links TRBV6-2 or TRBV6-3 with TRBJ1-1; weak D call: TRBD1 (6 bases). Germline-derived CDR1 and CDR2 are MNHEY and SVGEGT. V was trimmed by 0 bases and J by 6 bases, leaving 8 bases between them. This CDR3 has 13 residues.

The CDR3 region has the DNA TGTGCCAGCAGCTTCGGGACTAGCGGGGATTACAATGAGCAGTTCTTC. It encodes CASSFGTSGDYNEQFF. This rearrangement joins TRBV7-8 to TRBJ2-1; TRBD2 matches 13 bases. This CDR3 spans 16 amino acids. The germline gives CDR1 SGHVS, CDR2 FQNEAQ. J was trimmed by 4 bases and V by 3 bases; bases with no gene match: 3.

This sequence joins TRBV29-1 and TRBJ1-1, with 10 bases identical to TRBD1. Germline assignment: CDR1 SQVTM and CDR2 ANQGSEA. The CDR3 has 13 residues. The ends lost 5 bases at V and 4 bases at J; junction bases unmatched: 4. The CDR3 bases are TGCAGCGTTAGAGGGACAGGGGTCACTGAAGCTTTCTTT. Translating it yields CSVRGTGVTEAFF.